The entry that follows covers one T cell receptor beta chain sequence. The antigen remains unidentified. In each sample, about 0.95-11 million cryopreserved PBMC were present before DNA extraction. This was the immunoSEQ v3.0 assay at survey level. Using immunoSEQ multiplex PCR, the repertoire was profiled, and TCRdb retains in-frame clones only, with some absent. The top ten clones hold around 3% of a sample with nearly 50,000 clones, 80% to 90% of them seen once. This specimen comes from a study of long-term antiretroviral therapy in people with HIV. Overall study context: It was about a decade after the earliest samples that the 2015 immediate-ART recommendation appeared. Study findings and constraints: Versus controls, repertoires in people with HIV had narrower CDR3 length ranges. Blood in the study was drawn between the mid-2000s and the late 2010s, possibly under older ART regimens, which may be less effective than current ones.

Germline V lookup: CDR1 LNHDA, CDR2 SQIVND (reference sequence). The CDR3 is 12 amino acids. The ends were cut back, 1 base at V and 7 bases at J, with 7 bases in the middle. The chain employs TRBV19 and TRBJ2-5; D unclear. Material: unsorted PBMCs, obtained 0.8 years after starting antiretroviral therapy. The sequence was collected from a woman aged 18-35 years with HIV. The CDR3 bases are TGTGCCAGTAGTATAGGGGTGGGGACCCAGTACTTC. It yields the protein CASSIGVGTQYF.